The 9 T cell receptor beta chains reported below all come from one sample, sequenced in a study of T cell repertoires in cytomegalovirus infection. These receptors have no known antigen. Each CDR3 protein gets one entry after TCRdb re-called the reads with MiXCR. The profile covers approximately 76,000 distinct CDR3 sequences, with approximately 42% appearing a single time and approximately 93% taken by the ten largest. Source: CD8+ T cells from cultured PBMCs, taken from culture after CMV antigen stimulation. The receptors shown here come from a human donor in good health (CMV status not recorded). Some clones in this sample may be carry-over from other donors' samples.

This clonotype was recorded a few times. The chain recombines TRBV7-2 with TRBJ1-2, with no clear D. Germline V gives CDR1 SGHTA, CDR2 FQGNSA. The V and J ends lost 9 bases and 1 base respectively, with 9 bases between them. CDR3 length: 12 amino acids. This CDR3 reads CASTPDNYGYTF. For the CDR3, the DNA is TGTGCCAGTACACCGGATAACTATGGCTACACCTTC.

This clonotype came up a few times. The rearrangement joins TRBV6-1 to TRBJ2-7, with unresolved D. The CDR3 totals 15 residues. Germline CDR1 MNHNS, CDR2 SASEGT. V lost 5 bases and J lost 2, with 16 bases in between. The CDR3 reads CASSPLPDVTYEQYF. DNA of the CDR3: TGTGCCAGCAGTCCCTTACCCGACGTCACCTACGAGCAGTACTTC.

The genes are TRBV27 and TRBJ2-7, with a weak D call TRBD1 (6 bases). The V end was cut by 3 bases, the J end by 4 bases, with 13 bases between. Germline values: CDR1 MNHEY, CDR2 SMNVEV (reference sequence). This CDR3 comprises 14 residues. This CDR3 reads CASSLSGDVYEQYF. CDR3 coding DNA: TGTGCCAGCAGTTTGTCAGGGGATGTGTACGAGCAGTACTTC.

The chain combines TRBV7-8 with TRBJ1-6, with 8 bases identical to TRBD1. This CDR3 is 17 amino acids long. Germline values: CDR1 SGHVS, CDR2 FQNEAQ. The V and J ends lost 0 bases and 8 bases, in that order; junction bases with no gene match: 9. CDR3 in DNA: TGTGCCAGCAGCTTAGCACCCCTTGTGACAGGGGATTCACCCCTCCACTTT. Translated: CASSLAPLVTGDSPLHF.

This chain links TRBV4-1 with TRBJ2-5; 7 bases agree with TRBD2. From germline, CDR1 is MGHRA and CDR2 YSYEKL. The trim removed 4 bases at V and 5 bases at J, leaving 4 bases unmatched. The CDR3 has 13 amino acids. DNA of the CDR3: TGCGCCAGCAGCCGGGGGGGGGATGAGACCCAGTACTTC. As protein: CASSRGGDETQYF.

The chain combines TRBV7-6 with TRBJ1-5; D gene unclear. This CDR3 has 13 amino acids. The V end was cut by 4 bases, the J end by 1 base, with 5 bases between. Germline V CDR1 and CDR2: SGHVS, FNYEAQ. The CDR3 loop is CASSSGSNQPQHF. The CDR3, as DNA: TGTGCCAGCAGCTCCGGGAGCAATCAGCCCCAGCATTTT.

This clonotype was counted only a few times. The rearrangement joins TRBV19 to TRBJ2-7; 7 bases match TRBD1. Trimming at V came to 9 bases and at J to 2 bases, leaving 7 bases not matched to a gene. CDR3 size: 13 residues. Germline CDR1 is LNHDA and CDR2 is SQIVND (reference sequence). CDR3 sequence: CASSGTATYEQYF. The CDR3 coding sequence is TGTGCCAGCTCCGGGACAGCAACCTACGAGCAGTACTTC.

The V gene is TRBV6-2 or TRBV6-3, the J gene TRBJ1-2, with D maybe TRBD1 (6 bases). The ends were cut back, 10 bases at V and 2 bases at J, with 11 bases in the middle. CDR3 length: 12 amino acids. Germline loops: CDR1 MNHEY, CDR2 SVGEGT. CDR3 coding DNA: TGTGCCACCGCGACAGGAAACTATGGCTACACCTTC. As protein: CATATGNYGYTF.

The chain couples TRBV27 to TRBJ2-2; TRBD1 agrees at 7 bases. V lost 3 bases to trimming and J lost 5 bases; unmatched junction nucleotides: 6. The CDR3 loop spans 15 amino acids. CDR1 and CDR2 from the germline V gene are MNHEY and SMNVEV (reference sequence). The CDR3 is CASSLTGTPTGELFF. The CDR3 coding sequence is TGTGCCAGCAGTTTGACAGGGACACCAACCGGGGAGCTGTTTTTT.